This record looks at one TCR beta chain sequence and its context. The V segment lost 5 bases and the J segment 0 bases; nucleotides outside the gene matches: 2. The CDR3 has 14 residues. The germline V gene has CDR1 SGHNT and CDR2 YENEEA. Original handling: Reference gene primer amplification gave estimated nucleated cell counts. Libraries were prepared by immunoSEQ multiplex PCR; TCRdb keeps only in-frame clonotypes and omits some of them. That table gives V, J and clone size, and the DNA gave D and trimming. The data show roughly 120,000 clones, over 60% seen once. The data stem from a study of blood T cell repertoires in COVID-19. At the level of the study: The United States, Italy and Spain provided the acute and convalescent COVID-19 samples. Sources were T cells, B-cell-depleted T cells, or PBMCs; the material itself was cDNA or gDNA.

This sequence was found in a woman of 80 years or more with acute or convalescent COVID-19. The rearrangement joins TRBV11-3 to TRBJ2-5; 8 bases are a match to TRBD2. The material sequenced was peripheral blood. The CDR3, as DNA: TGTGCCAGCAGCCCCGGGGGGGACCAAGAGACCCAGTACTTC. It is translated as CASSPGGDQETQYF.